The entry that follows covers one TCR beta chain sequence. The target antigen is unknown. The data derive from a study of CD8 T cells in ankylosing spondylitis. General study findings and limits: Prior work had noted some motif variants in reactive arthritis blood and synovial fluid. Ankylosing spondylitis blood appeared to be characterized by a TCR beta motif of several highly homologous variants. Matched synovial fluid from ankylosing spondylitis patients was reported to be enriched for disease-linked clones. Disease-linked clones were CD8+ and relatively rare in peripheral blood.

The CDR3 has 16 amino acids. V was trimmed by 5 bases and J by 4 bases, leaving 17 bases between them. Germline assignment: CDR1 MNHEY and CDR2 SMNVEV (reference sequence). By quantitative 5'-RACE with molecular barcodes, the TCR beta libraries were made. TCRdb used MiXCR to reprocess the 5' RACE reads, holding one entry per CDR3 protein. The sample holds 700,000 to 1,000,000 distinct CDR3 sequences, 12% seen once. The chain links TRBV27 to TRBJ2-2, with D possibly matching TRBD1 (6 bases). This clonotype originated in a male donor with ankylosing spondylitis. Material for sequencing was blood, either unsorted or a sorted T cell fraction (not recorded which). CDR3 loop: CASSPGTSPTTGELFF. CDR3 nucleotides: TGTGCCAGCAGTCCCGGGACATCCCCGACCACCGGGGAGCTGTTTTTT.